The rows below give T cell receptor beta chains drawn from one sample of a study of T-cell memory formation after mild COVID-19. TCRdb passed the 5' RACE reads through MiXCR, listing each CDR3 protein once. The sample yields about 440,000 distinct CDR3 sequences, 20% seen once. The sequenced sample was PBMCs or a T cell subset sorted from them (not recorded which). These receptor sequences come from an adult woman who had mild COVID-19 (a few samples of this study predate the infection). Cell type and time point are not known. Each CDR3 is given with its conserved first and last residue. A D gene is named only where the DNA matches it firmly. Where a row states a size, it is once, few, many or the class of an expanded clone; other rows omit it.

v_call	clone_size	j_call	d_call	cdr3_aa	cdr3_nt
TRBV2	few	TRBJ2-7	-	CASSGQPAYEQYF	TGTGCCAGCAGTGGACAGCCGGCCTACGAGCAGTACTTC
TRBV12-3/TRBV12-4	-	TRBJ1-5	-	CASSLSRADQPQHF	TGTGCCAGCAGTTTATCAAGGGCTGATCAGCCCCAGCATTTT
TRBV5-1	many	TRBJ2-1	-	CASSLRGGREQFF	TGCGCCAGCAGCTTGAGAGGGGGGAGGGAGCAGTTCTTC
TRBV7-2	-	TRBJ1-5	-	CASSSTRQVSGPQHF	TGTGCCAGCAGCTCCACCCGACAGGTCTCCGGGCCCCAGCATTTT
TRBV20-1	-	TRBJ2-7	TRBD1	CSARNRGPKNEQYF	TGCAGTGCTCGGAACAGGGGACCTAAGAACGAGCAGTACTTC
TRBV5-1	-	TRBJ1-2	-	CASSLGRGDGYTF	TGCGCCAGCAGCTTGGGCAGGGGCGACGGCTACACCTTC
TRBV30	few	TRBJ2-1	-	CAWSSHWGNEQFF	TGTGCCTGGAGTTCGCACTGGGGGAATGAGCAGTTCTTC
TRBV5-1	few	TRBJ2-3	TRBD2	CASKTSGVGDTQYF	TGCGCCAGCAAGACTAGCGGGGTCGGAGATACGCAGTATTTT
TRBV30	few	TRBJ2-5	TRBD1	CALRTGAQETQYF	TGTGCCTTACGGACAGGGGCGCAAGAGACCCAGTACTTC
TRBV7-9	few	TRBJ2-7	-	CASSLERVYEQYF	TGTGCCAGCAGCTTAGAGCGGGTCTACGAGCAGTACTTC
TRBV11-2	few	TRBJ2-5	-	CASSVTYREGTQYF	TGTGCCAGCAGCGTAACCTACAGGGAAGGGACCCAGTACTTC
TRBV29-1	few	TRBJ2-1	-	CTWGGGNEQFF	TGCACCTGGGGAGGGGGTAATGAGCAGTTCTTC
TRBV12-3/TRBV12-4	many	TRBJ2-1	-	CASSLGSPWSYNEQFF	TGTGCCAGCAGTTTGGGCTCCCCTTGGTCCTACAATGAGCAGTTCTTC
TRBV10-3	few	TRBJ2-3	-	CAITVDSQADTQYF	TGTGCCATCACCGTGGACTCCCAGGCAGATACGCAGTATTTT
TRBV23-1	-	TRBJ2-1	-	CASSQSWGRCRGSYNEQFF	TGCGCCAGCAGTCAATCTTGGGGTCGATGCCGTGGCTCCTACAATGAGCAGTTCTTC
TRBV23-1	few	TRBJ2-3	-	CASSHFYQTVDTDTQYF	TGCGCCAGCAGTCATTTTTATCAAACAGTTGACACAGATACGCAGTATTTT
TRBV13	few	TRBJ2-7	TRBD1	CASSLAWQGDYYEQYF	TGTGCCAGCAGCTTAGCTTGGCAGGGGGATTACTACGAGCAGTACTTC
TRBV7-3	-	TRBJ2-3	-	CASSRDNTDTQYF	TGTGCCAGCAGCCGGGACAACACAGATACGCAGTATTTT
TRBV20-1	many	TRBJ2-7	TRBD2	CSARAPSGTYEQYF	TGCAGTGCTAGAGCCCCTAGCGGGACCTACGAGCAGTACTTC
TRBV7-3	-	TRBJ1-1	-	CASSLAPEETEAFF	TGTGCCAGCAGCTTAGCGCCAGAAGAAACTGAAGCTTTCTTT
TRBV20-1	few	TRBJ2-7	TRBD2	CSARGGREPYEQYF	TGCAGTGCTAGGGGAGGGAGGGAGCCCTACGAGCAGTACTTC
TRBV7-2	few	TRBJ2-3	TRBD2	CASSPLGLAGGPTDTQYF	TGTGCCAGCAGCCCCTTGGGACTAGCGGGAGGACCCACAGATACGCAGTATTTT
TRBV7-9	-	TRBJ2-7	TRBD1	CATGQGAAYEQYF	TGTGCCACCGGACAGGGGGCCGCCTACGAGCAGTACTTC
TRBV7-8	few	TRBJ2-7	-	CASSLAATAAYEQYF	TGTGCCAGCAGCTTAGCGGCGACGGCAGCCTACGAGCAGTACTTC
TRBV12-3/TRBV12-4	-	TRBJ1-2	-	CASSLILSSYTF	TGTGCCAGCAGTTTGATTCTGAGCAGCTACACCTTC
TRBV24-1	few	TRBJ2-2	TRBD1	CATSDWGQANTGELFF	TGTGCCACCAGTGATTGGGGACAGGCGAACACCGGGGAGCTGTTTTTT
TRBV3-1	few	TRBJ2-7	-	CASSQDSRTLFYEQYF	TGTGCCAGCAGCCAAGATTCAAGGACATTGTTCTACGAGCAGTACTTC
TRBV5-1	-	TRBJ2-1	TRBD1	CASSLGDRVNEQFF	TGCGCCAGCAGCTTGGGCGACAGGGTTAATGAGCAGTTCTTC
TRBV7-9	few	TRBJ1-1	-	CASSLGGGLNTEAFF	TGTGCCAGCAGCTTAGGGGGGGGCCTGAACACTGAAGCTTTCTTT
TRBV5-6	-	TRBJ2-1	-	CASSWGLASEQFF	TGTGCCAGCAGCTGGGGGCTAGCGAGTGAGCAGTTCTTC
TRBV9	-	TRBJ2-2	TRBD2	CASSLRTSGNPGELFF	TGTGCCAGCAGCCTGAGGACTAGCGGGAATCCCGGGGAGCTGTTTTTT
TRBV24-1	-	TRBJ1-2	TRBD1	CATSEGDRGFGYTF	TGTGCCACCAGTGAGGGGGACAGGGGCTTTGGCTACACCTTC
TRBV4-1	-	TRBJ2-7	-	CASGYGGTSSYEQYF	TGCGCCAGCGGATACGGGGGAACGAGCTCCTACGAGCAGTACTTC
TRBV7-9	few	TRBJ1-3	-	CASSPSQTSSGNTIYF	TGTGCCAGCAGCCCCTCCCAGACATCCTCTGGAAACACCATATATTTT
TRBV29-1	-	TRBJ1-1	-	CSVFTFGRPTEAFF	TGCAGCGTTTTTACCTTCGGCCGGCCCACTGAAGCTTTCTTT